This paragraph reports one TCR beta chain. Its antigen is not known. Building of the TCR beta libraries involved iRepertoire HTBI primers and Arm-PCR of CDR3 regions. TCRdb re-called the multiplex PCR reads through MiXCR, storing one row per CDR3 protein. The sample holds more than 450,000 distinct CDR3 sequences, roughly 16% seen once. This entry is derived from a study of regulatory T cells in long-lasting Graves disease. Findings of the study overall: Newly diagnosed disease favored TRBV20-1 and TRBJ2-1 over persistent disease.

This sample's time point: newly diagnosed GD, antithyroid drugs for less than 3 months. Making the TCR library involved RNA that had been extracted from PBMCs. Germline CDR1 reads DFQATT; CDR2 reads SNEGSKA (reference sequence). The CDR3 totals 16 residues. The V gene lost 0 bases and the J gene lost 0 bases, with 12 bases spanning the gap. In addition, the sample was reused for a study of T cells in Graves' hyperthyroidism and ophthalmopathy. That study reports: Patients with ophthalmopathy were separated from those with stable hyperthyroidism by a 13 V-J model.

This clonotype was sampled from a man between 35 and 55 years old with Graves disease. This chain links TRBV20-1 with TRBJ1-5; maybe TRBD1 (5 bases). Sequencing was performed on peripheral blood mononuclear cells (PBMCs), taken at new diagnosis, from a patient treated with antithyroid drugs. The CDR3 loop reads CSARERGENSNQPQHF. CDR3 DNA: TGCAGTGCTAGAGAACGAGGGGAGAATAGCAATCAGCCCCAGCATTTT.